This T cell receptor beta chain was sequenced for a study of shared clonotypes between healthy human individuals. In the study overall: Three plates were used per donor for CD4 naive, three for CD4 memory, two for CD8 naive and one for CD8 memory. Study observations and caveats: Represented genetic and exposure-history diversity was restricted by having few donors. On the whole, naive subsets had larger estimated richness than memory subsets had.

Several immunoSEQ plates received, in even portions, the genomic DNA of each subset. The table came from immunoSEQ multiplex PCR; TCRdb's copy has only in-frame clones and leaves some out. The data show about 1,500,000 clones, with roughly 97% seen just once and 1.2% held by the top ten. Note on this clone: Its antigen is unknown.

Trimming shortened V by 0 bases and J by 11 bases, and 12 bases separated the two germline ends. The CDR3 covers 13 residues. Germline CDR1 and CDR2: LGHNA and YSLEER. The clonotype originates from a man aged 25-45 years in good health. The chain links TRBV4-3 to TRBJ2-3; a possible D gene is TRBD1 (5 bases). The sample comprised naive CD4+ T cells sorted from blood. As to subset: CD45RA+ positively selected. This CDR3 reads CASSQDRQGQQYF. CDR3 nucleotides: TGCGCCAGCAGCCAAGATAGGCAGGGCCAGCAGTATTTT.